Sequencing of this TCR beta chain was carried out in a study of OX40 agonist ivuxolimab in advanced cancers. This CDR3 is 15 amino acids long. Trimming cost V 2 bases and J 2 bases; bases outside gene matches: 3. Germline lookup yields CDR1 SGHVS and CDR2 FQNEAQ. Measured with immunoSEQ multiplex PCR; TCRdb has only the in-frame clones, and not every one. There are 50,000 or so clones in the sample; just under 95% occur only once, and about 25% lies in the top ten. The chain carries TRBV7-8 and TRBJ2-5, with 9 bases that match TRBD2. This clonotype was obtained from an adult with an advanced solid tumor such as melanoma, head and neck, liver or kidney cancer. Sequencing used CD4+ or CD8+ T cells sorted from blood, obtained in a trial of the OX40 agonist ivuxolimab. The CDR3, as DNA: TGTGCCAGCAGCTTATTAGCGGGAGATCAAGAGACCCAGTACTTC. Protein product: CASSLLAGDQETQYF.